The 28 T cell receptor beta chains listed next were all sequenced from one sample in a study of blood T cell repertoires in COVID-19. Sequencing used immunoSEQ multiplex PCR; TCRdb keeps in-frame clones, though not all of them. The data hold 130,000 or so clones, with about four fifths observed a single time. Sequenced material: peripheral blood. The receptors here all came from a man aged 55 to 70 with acute or convalescent COVID-19.

The J gene is TRBJ1-3, the V gene TRBV30; D perhaps matches TRBD1 (5 bases). There are 13 residues in the CDR3. Germline assignment: CDR1 GTSNPN and CDR2 SVGIG (reference sequence). CDR3 coding DNA: TGTGCTGTAGGGGCCAATAAGGGAAACACCATATATTTT. Its translation: CAVGANKGNTIYF.

The rearrangement uses TRBV5-1 and TRBJ1-2, with 7 bases identical to TRBD1. This CDR3 is 17 amino acids long. CDR1 is SGHRS and CDR2 is YFSETQ in the germline V gene. Germline trimming cut 3 bases from V and 6 bases from J; bases unmatched to any gene: 17. CDR3 in DNA: TGCGCCAGCAGCTCAGGTTTCGGACAGGCCCCAGGGGATGGCTACACCTTC. Encoded protein: CASSSGFGQAPGDGYTF.

J is TRBJ2-7 and V is TRBV4-1; TRBD1 might be the D (6 bases). V lost 0 bases to trimming and J lost 0 bases, with 6 bases between them. From germline, CDR1 is MGHRA and CDR2 YSYEKL. The length of the CDR3 is 14 residues. CDR3 nucleotide sequence: TGCGCCAGCAGCCAAGAACAGGGCTCCTACGAGCAGTACTTC. Amino acids: CASSQEQGSYEQYF.

This chain connects TRBV10-2 to TRBJ2-5, with TRBD1 identical over 8 bases. The germline V gene has CDR1 WSHSY and CDR2 SAAADI. The CDR3 is 16 residues long. Trimming took 6 bases from V and 1 from J; bases not matched to a gene: 10. This chain's CDR3 is CASSRGQGPAQETQYF. The CDR3 coding sequence is TGCGCCAGCAGCCGTGGACAGGGACCCGCCCAAGAGACCCAGTACTTC.

This clone has a handful of counts. This rearrangement joins TRBV9 to TRBJ1-2; 7 positions agree with TRBD1. Losses at the gene ends were 4 bases for V and 0 bases for J; bases not matched to a gene: 12. This CDR3 spans 17 amino acids. Germline V CDR1 and CDR2: SGDLS, YYNGEE. This CDR3 reads CASSFQTGTYPNYGYTF. CDR3 DNA sequence: TGTGCCAGCAGCTTCCAGACAGGGACCTATCCTAACTATGGCTACACCTTC.

V is TRBV5-1 and J is TRBJ2-1; TRBD1 agrees at 10 bases. Germline V lookup: CDR1 SGHRS, CDR2 YFSETQ. The J segment lost 9 bases and the V segment lost 0 bases, leaving 3 bases of the junction unmatched. There are 14 residues in the CDR3. CDR3 residues: CASSLETGGGEQFF. The CDR3 nucleotides are TGCGCCAGCAGCTTGGAGACAGGGGGCGGTGAGCAGTTCTTC.

The chain employs TRBV15 and TRBJ2-5, with a weak D call TRBD1 (5 bases). Trimming shortened V by 5 bases and J by 2 bases, and 12 bases separated the two germline ends. The CDR3 is made up of 14 amino acids. Germline assignment: CDR1 LNHNV and CDR2 YYDKDF (reference sequence). CDR3 amino acids: CATSSTGPQETQYF. The CDR3 DNA reads as TGTGCCACCAGCTCCACAGGACCGCAAGAGACCCAGTACTTC.

This chain links TRBV2 with TRBJ1-3, with a possible D match to TRBD1 (5 bases). V lost 6 bases, J lost 8 bases, and 11 bases lay in between. Germline V gives CDR1 SNHLY, CDR2 FYNNEI. The CDR3 is made up of 12 amino acids. CDR3 sequence reads: CASSLRDDTIYF. In DNA form, the CDR3 reads TGTGCCAGCAGCCTCAGGGATGACACCATATATTTT.

The rearrangement links TRBV3-1 (or the pseudogene TRBV3-2) to TRBJ2-6, with a tentative D call TRBD1 (7 bases). This CDR3 region has 19 residues. Germline loops: CDR1 LGHDT, CDR2 YNNKEL (reference sequence). V was cut by 4 bases and J by 3 bases, with 22 bases left in between. The chain's CDR3 is CASSPSGRGRGFGANVLTF. The CDR3 DNA is TGTGCCAGCAGCCCCTCAGGTAGGGGGCGGGGTTTTGGGGCCAACGTCCTGACTTTC.

The chain is built from TRBV3-1 (or the pseudogene TRBV3-2) and TRBJ2-2, with 11 nucleotides matching TRBD2. Germline V gene lookup returns CDR1 LGHDT and CDR2 YNNKEL (reference sequence). The CDR3 totals 16 residues. The trim removed 5 bases at V and 1 base at J, leaving 3 bases unmatched. The CDR3 region is CASSYGTSGNTGELFF. In DNA, the CDR3 is TGTGCCAGCAGCTACGGGACTAGCGGGAACACCGGGGAGCTGTTTTTT.

The J gene is TRBJ2-7, the V gene TRBV5-1; D is ambiguous. The germline V gene encodes CDR1 SGHRS and CDR2 YFSETQ. V was pared by 4 bases and J by 2 bases, with 4 bases between. The length of the CDR3 is 11 residues. The CDR3 DNA reads as TGCGCCAGCAGCGGCCCCTACGAGCAGTACTTC. It yields the protein CASSGPYEQYF.

For this clone: Other DNA sequences in the same sample also yield this CDR3. The gene calls are TRBV7-2 and TRBJ2-3; weak D call: TRBD2 (5 bases). This CDR3 has 15 residues. The V gene's germline CDR1 is SGHTA and CDR2 FQGNSA. Trimming left V 5 bases short and J 3 bases short, with 15 bases between. CDR3 bases: TGTGCCAGCAGCCTTGATCGGGGATTAACAGATACGCAGTATTTT. Translated: CASSLDRGLTDTQYF.

The chain employs TRBV11-1 and TRBJ2-7; 8 nucleotides agree with TRBD2. The germline gives CDR1 SGHAT, CDR2 FQDESV (reference sequence). The CDR3 has 12 residues. V shed 2 bases, J shed 7 bases, and the junction held 1 base outside the gene matches. As DNA, the CDR3 is TGTGCCAGCAGCTTACTAGCGGGTGAGCAGTACTTC. Translation gives CASSLLAGEQYF. Full variable domain (remainder filled in from reference TRBV11-1 and TRBJ2-7): EAEVAQSPRYKITEKSQAVAFWCDPISGHATLYWYRQILGQGPELLVQFQDESVVDDSQLPKDRFSAERLKGVDSTLKIQPAELGDSAMYLCASSLLAGEQYFGPGTRLTVT.

This clone appeared a few times. This chain joins TRBV19 and TRBJ1-5; possibly TRBD1 for D (5 bases). CDR3 length equals 15 residues. Between the trimmed V and J ends, which lost 8 bases and 5 bases, there was a span of 19 bases. CDR1 is LNHDA, CDR2 SQIVND, per germline (reference sequence). For the CDR3, the DNA is TGTGCCAGTTCAAAAGGGGCAGTTGACTATCAGCCCCAGCATTTT. Residues: CASSKGAVDYQPQHF.

The genes are TRBV5-4 and TRBJ2-1; 8 bases fit TRBD1. The CDR3 length is 15 residues. J lost 5 bases, V lost 0 bases, and 4 bases had no gene match. Germline loops: CDR1 SGHNT, CDR2 YYREEE (reference sequence). CDR3 protein: CASSLERTGHNEQFF. The CDR3 nucleotides are TGTGCCAGCAGCTTGGAGCGGACAGGGCACAATGAGCAGTTCTTC.

This clone was seen only once. The chain recombines TRBV6-2 or TRBV6-3 with TRBJ1-6; D is perhaps TRBD1 (6 bases). The CDR3 is made up of 15 amino acids. V lost 3 bases, J lost 6 bases, and 12 bases lay in between. The germline gives CDR1 MNHEY, CDR2 SVGEGT. In DNA form, the CDR3 reads TGTGCCAGCAGTTATGGAGGACAGACTAATTCACCCCTCCACTTT. This translates into CASSYGGQTNSPLHF.

The CDR3 sequence: CASSARGNQPQHF. The DNA of the CDR3 is TGTGCCAGCAGCGCGCGGGGCAATCAGCCCCAGCATTTT. The gene calls are TRBV5-8 and TRBJ1-5; D uncertain. Looked up from germline, CDR1 is SGHTS and CDR2 is YDEGEE. V shed 4 bases and J shed 2 bases, with 7 bases lying between them. This CDR3 comprises 13 residues.

Here the CDR3 DNA reads TGTGCCAGCAGACCCCGCGGAGGGGAATATGGCTACACCTTC. Its translation is CASRPRGGEYGYTF. The chain couples TRBV6-5 to TRBJ1-2, with D perhaps TRBD1 (5 bases). Between the trimmed V and J ends, which lost 6 bases and 5 bases, there was a span of 16 bases. CDR1 is MNHEY and CDR2 is SVGAGI in the germline V gene. The CDR3 has 14 residues.

The chain links TRBV9 to TRBJ2-7; D may be TRBD1 (5 bases). The CDR3 is made up of 14 amino acids. Germline V gene lookup returns CDR1 SGDLS and CDR2 YYNGEE. The V and J ends lost 0 bases and 7 bases respectively, with 14 bases between them. The CDR3 bases are TGTGCCAGCAGCGTAGGTCCGGAAAAGGGGGAGCAGTACTTC. It yields the protein CASSVGPEKGEQYF.

This clone was found once. The chain carries TRBV27 and TRBJ2-3; TRBD2 agrees at 12 bases. With V trimmed by 4 bases and J by 5 bases, 4 bases remained unmatched. CDR3 length: 15 amino acids. Looked up from germline, CDR1 is MNHEY and CDR2 is SMNVEV (reference sequence). The CDR3 protein is CASSSSGRAGDTQYF. Here the CDR3 DNA reads TGTGCCAGCAGTTCTAGCGGGAGGGCCGGAGATACGCAGTATTTT.

This sequence joins TRBV5-8 and TRBJ2-5, with 8 bases aligning to TRBD1. Per germline, CDR1 SGHTS and CDR2 YDEGEE. This CDR3 is 17 amino acids long. With 3 bases clipped from V and 2 bases from J, the junction kept 12 bases outside the gene matches. The DNA for the CDR3 is TGTGCCAGCAGCTCTGACAGGGGTGTCTCGTGGCAAGAGACCCAGTACTTC. This codes for CASSSDRGVSWQETQYF.

The chain carries TRBV20-1 and TRBJ2-7; 15 nucleotides align to TRBD2. V gave up 3 bases and J gave up 7 bases; unmatched junction bases: 7. This CDR3 is built from 15 residues. Germline V CDR1 and CDR2: DFQATT, SNEGSKA (reference sequence). DNA for the CDR3: TGCAGTGCTAGTACGGGGACTAGCGGGAGGAGGGAGCAGTACTTC. Translated: CSASTGTSGRREQYF.

The rearrangement links TRBV6-4 to TRBJ2-3; 10 nucleotides match TRBD2. Per the germline V gene, CDR1 is MRHNA and CDR2 is SNTAGT. Germline trimming cut 0 bases from V and 4 bases from J; bases unmatched to any gene: 4. The CDR3 spans 16 residues. CDR3 sequence: CASSDSSSGSPDTQYF. In DNA, the CDR3 is TGTGCCAGCAGTGACTCGTCTAGCGGGAGTCCAGATACGCAGTATTTT.

This clone was detected only once. The rearrangement joins TRBV5-1 to TRBJ1-3; tentatively, D is TRBD1 (5 bases). Germline-derived CDR1 and CDR2 are SGHRS and YFSETQ. The ends were cut back, 3 bases at V and 4 bases at J, with 14 bases in the middle. This CDR3 spans 15 amino acids. The CDR3 DNA follows: TGCGCCAGCAGCTCGGGGGGACCGGCCGGAAACACCATATATTTT. It is translated as CASSSGGPAGNTIYF.

V and J are TRBV24-1 and TRBJ2-2, with D unclear. There are 13 residues in the CDR3. The germline V gene has CDR1 KGHDR and CDR2 SFDVKD. Trimming took off 6 bases at V and 3 bases at J, with 7 bases between the two ends. CDR3 in DNA: TGTGCCACCAGTACTACTTACACCGGGGAGCTGTTTTTT. It is translated as CATSTTYTGELFF.

The V and J genes are TRBV19 and TRBJ2-1; TRBD2 matches at 7 bases. The length of the CDR3 is 14 residues. Germline V CDR1 and CDR2: LNHDA, SQIVND (reference sequence). Here the CDR3 reads CDNYWGGRGNEQFF. The CDR3 DNA follows: TGTGACAACTATTGGGGGGGGAGGGGCAATGAGCAGTTCTTC.

This clone occurred a few times. This chain links TRBV27 with TRBJ2-7; TRBD1 aligns across 8 bases. Germline assignment: CDR1 MNHEY and CDR2 SMNVEV (reference sequence). The V gene end was trimmed by 3 bases and the J gene end by 5 bases; junction bases not matched to a gene: 9. This CDR3 is 15 amino acids long. The CDR3 region is CASSFGQGARHEQYF. The CDR3 DNA reads TGTGCCAGCAGTTTCGGGCAGGGGGCGCGACACGAGCAGTACTTC.

The chain combines TRBV5-4 with TRBJ2-3; 7 bases fit TRBD2. The CDR3 is 14 amino acids. The V segment lost 4 bases and the J segment 5 bases; nucleotides outside the gene matches: 7. The germline gives CDR1 SGHNT, CDR2 YYREEE (reference sequence). The CDR3 protein is CASSPQTGGDTQYF. For the CDR3, the DNA is TGTGCCAGCAGCCCACAAACGGGGGGAGATACGCAGTATTTT.